One TCR beta chain is described in this entry. Each replicate PCR on the sorted subsets used roughly 190 ng DNA (about 30,000 T cell genomes). TCRdb's copy holds only in-frame clones and misses some; the assay was immunoSEQ multiplex PCR. Among about 1,500,000 clones listed, more than 95% were seen once. The split of CD4+ cells yielded CD45RA+ naive and CD45RA-negative memory subsets. The entry originates in a study of shared clonotypes between healthy human individuals. This TCR was recovered from a young man in good health. Sequencing was done on a sample of naive CD4+ T cells sorted from blood. The subset: CD45RA+ positively selected.

The CDR3 loop is CASSERGVQTQYF. CDR3 sequence (DNA): TGTGCCAGCAGTGAACGGGGCGTACAGACCCAGTACTTC. The chain has TRBV25-1 and TRBJ2-5; D tentatively reads TRBD1 or TRBD2 (5 bases each). The CDR3 runs to 13 residues. CDR1 is MGHDK, CDR2 SYGVNS, per germline. Trimming removed 2 bases from V and 6 bases from J, with 10 bases in between.